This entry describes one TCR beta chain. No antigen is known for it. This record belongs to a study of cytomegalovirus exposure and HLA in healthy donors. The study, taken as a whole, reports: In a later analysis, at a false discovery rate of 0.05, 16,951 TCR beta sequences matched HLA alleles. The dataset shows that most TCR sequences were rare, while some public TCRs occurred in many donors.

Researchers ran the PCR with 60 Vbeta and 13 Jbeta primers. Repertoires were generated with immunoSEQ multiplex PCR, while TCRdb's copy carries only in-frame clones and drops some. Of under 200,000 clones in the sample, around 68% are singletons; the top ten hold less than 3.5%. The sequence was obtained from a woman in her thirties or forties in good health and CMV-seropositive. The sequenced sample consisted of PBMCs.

The CDR3 DNA sequence: TGTGCCAGCAGCGTAGCAGGGCGGGACGGCACCGGGGAGCTGTTTTTT. It encodes CASSVAGRDGTGELFF. The rearrangement links TRBV9 to TRBJ2-2; perhaps TRBD2 as D (6 bases). CDR3 length equals 16 residues. V was trimmed by 0 bases and J by 4 bases, leaving 13 bases between them. Germline V gene data show CDR1 as SGDLS and CDR2 as YYNGEE. The whole variable domain, filled in from reference TRBV9 and TRBJ2-2, reads DSGVTQTPKHLITATGQRVTLRCSPRSGDLSVYWYQQSLDQGLQFLIQYYNGEERAKGNILERFSAQQFPDLHSELNLSSLELGDSALYFCASSVAGRDGTGELFFGEGSRLTVL.